These 31 T cell receptor beta chains originate from one sample sequenced in a study of blood T cell repertoires in COVID-19. Here immunoSEQ multiplex PCR was the method, and the copy in TCRdb shows in-frame clones only, minus some. The repertoire consists of 390,000 or so clones, with almost 90% occurring once and the leading ten covering roughly 6.8%. The specimen was peripheral blood. The source of these receptors is a man aged 18 to 30 with active or convalescent COVID-19.

The V gene is TRBV6-1, the J gene TRBJ2-2; 10 positions agree with TRBD2. Germline values: CDR1 MNHNS, CDR2 SASEGT. This CDR3 is built from 15 residues. Germline trimming cut 3 bases from V and 6 bases from J; bases unmatched to any gene: 4. The CDR3 coding sequence is TGTGCCAGCAGTGATAAGCGGGGGGGTGCCGGGGAGCTGTTTTTT. Residues: CASSDKRGGAGELFF.

Comment on this clone: Other DNA variants within this sample encode the same CDR3. DNA of the CDR3: TGTGCCAGCAGTTTTAGCTACGAGCAGTACTTC. It specifies CASSFSYEQYF. V and J are TRBV6-2 or TRBV6-3 and TRBJ2-7; D unclear. CDR1 is MNHEY and CDR2 is SVGEGT in the germline V gene. V was clipped by 4 bases and J by 3 bases, with 4 bases between them. The CDR3 is 11 amino acids.

V usage is TRBV7-9 and J usage is TRBJ2-3, with TRBD2 matching over 11 bases. V was pared by 0 bases and J by 0 bases, with 2 bases of the junction left unmatched. Germline CDR1 is SEHNR and CDR2 is FQNEAQ (reference sequence). This CDR3 is 17 amino acids long. CDR3 sequence reads: CASSLAGTSGSTDTQYF. CDR3 in DNA: TGTGCCAGCAGCTTAGCCGGGACTAGCGGAAGCACAGATACGCAGTATTTT.

This chain joins TRBV28 and TRBJ1-2, with 12 bases fitting TRBD1. With 5 bases clipped from V and 9 bases from J, the junction kept 10 bases outside the gene matches. The CDR3 sequence is 15 residues long. CDR1 and CDR2 from the germline V gene are MDHEN and SYDVKM. The CDR3 loop is CASSPPGQGASSYTF. CDR3 coding DNA: TGTGCCAGCAGTCCCCCGGGACAGGGGGCCAGTAGCTACACCTTC.

The chain employs TRBV28 and TRBJ2-5; 7 nucleotides agree with TRBD2. CDR3 length equals 16 residues. The junction had 10 bases not matched to a gene; V was cut back by 5 bases and J by 1 base. Germline lookup yields CDR1 MDHEN and CDR2 SYDVKM. The CDR3 region has the DNA TGTGCCAGCAGTCAAAGGACTAGTTTGGGCCAAGAGACCCAGTACTTC. Translating it yields CASSQRTSLGQETQYF. The variable domain in full, with the rest retrieved from reference TRBV28 and TRBJ2-5, is DVKVTQSSRYLVKRTGEKVFLECVQDMDHENMFWYRQDPGLGLRLIYFSYDVKMKEKGDIPEGYSVSREKKERFSLILESASTNQTSMYLCASSQRTSLGQETQYFGPGTRLLVL.

J is TRBJ1-1 and V is TRBV29-1, with no clear D. The CDR3 contains 14 residues. Germline values: CDR1 SQVTM, CDR2 ANQGSEA. The germline V and J ends were trimmed by 5 bases and 0 bases, with 13 bases remaining between them. The DNA of the CDR3 is TGCAGCGTTACCGATCAGAGGATGAACACTGAAGCTTTCTTT. It codes for CSVTDQRMNTEAFF.

This rearrangement joins TRBV19 to TRBJ2-1; 12 bases are shared with TRBD2. J lost 2 bases, V lost 5 bases, and 1 base had no gene match. Germline loops: CDR1 LNHDA, CDR2 SQIVND (reference sequence). The CDR3 is 15 amino acids. The CDR3 DNA reads as TGTGCCAGTAGTTGGACTAGCGGGACCTACAATGAGCAGTTCTTC. Translating it yields CASSWTSGTYNEQFF.

V is TRBV28 and J is TRBJ1-2; no clear D gene. Germline values: CDR1 MDHEN, CDR2 SYDVKM. The CDR3 consists of 12 residues. V was shortened by 8 bases and J by 4 bases, with 11 bases between the two germline ends. The CDR3 is CASQSGGYGYTF. The CDR3 DNA is TGTGCCAGCCAAAGCGGCGGCTATGGCTACACCTTC.

V gene TRBV7-2 combines with J gene TRBJ1-1, with D unresolved. Per germline, CDR1 SGHTA and CDR2 FQGNSA. Trimming left V 3 bases short and J 1 base short, with 9 bases between. The CDR3 contains 14 residues. CDR3: CASSFSGGNTEAFF. As DNA, the CDR3 is TGTGCCAGCAGCTTTTCAGGAGGGAACACTGAAGCTTTCTTT.

The CDR3 DNA is TGTGCCAGCAGTCACATGGTCACGGATACGCAGTATTTT. Its translation: CASSHMVTDTQYF. The chain employs TRBV7-8 and TRBJ2-3; D not resolved. The CDR3 runs to 13 residues. The germline CDR1 and CDR2 sequences are SGHVS and FQNEAQ. Trimming pared 6 bases from V and 6 bases from J, leaving 13 bases between.

J is TRBJ1-5 and V is TRBV5-6; 10 positions match TRBD1. The germline V gene has CDR1 SGHDT and CDR2 YYEEEE. J gave up 4 bases and V 2 bases, and 6 bases lay outside the gene matches. This CDR3 comprises 16 residues. The CDR3 bases are TGTGCCAGCAGCTTCCGGGACAGGGGTCCGAATCAGCCCCAGCATTTT. Amino acids: CASSFRDRGPNQPQHF.

This clone appeared a few times. The chain recombines TRBV9 with TRBJ1-6, with D unresolved. The CDR3 totals 14 residues. Germline values: CDR1 SGDLS, CDR2 YYNGEE. With 4 bases removed from V and 10 bases from J, the gap between germline ends came to 15 bases. The CDR3 bases are TGTGCCAGCAGCCTTGAAAGTGAGGGATCACCCCTCCACTTT. This sequence encodes CASSLESEGSPLHF.

This clone has only one observation. The sample contains more than one DNA sequence encoding this CDR3. The V gene is TRBV7-2, the J gene TRBJ2-1; the match to TRBD2 covers 8 bases. CDR1 is SGHTA, CDR2 FQGNSA, per germline. The CDR3 consists of 15 residues. The ends lost 5 bases at V and 4 bases at J; junction bases unmatched: 7. The CDR3, as DNA: TGTGCCAGCAGCCTTCTGGCGGGGGGTTACAATGAGCAGTTCTTC. It translates to CASSLLAGGYNEQFF.

This clone came up once. The chain links TRBV18 to TRBJ2-5, with a weak D call TRBD2 (5 bases). Per the germline V gene, CDR1 is KGHSH and CDR2 is LQKENI. The length of the CDR3 is 15 residues. Trimming took off 6 bases at V and 1 base at J, with 15 bases between the two ends. The CDR3 here is CASSSGVALQETQYF. In DNA form, the CDR3 reads TGTGCCAGCTCGTCCGGGGTAGCGCTCCAAGAGACCCAGTACTTC.

The V call is TRBV10-1, the J call TRBJ2-2; possibly TRBD1 for D (5 bases). Germline assignment: CDR1 WNHNN and CDR2 SYGVQD (reference sequence). V lost 7 bases, J lost 5 bases, and 11 bases lay in between. This CDR3 is built from 13 residues. The CDR3, as DNA: TGCGCCAGCAAGCAGGGAAATACCGGGGAGCTGTTTTTT. It encodes CASKQGNTGELFF.

The gene calls are TRBV21-1 and TRBJ1-5; the D call of TRBD1 is as the table states it, not checked on the DNA. TRBV21-1 is classified as a pseudogene. The CDR3 consists of 18 residues. The CDR3 nucleotides are TGTGCCAGCAGCAAAGTTATCTTTTCGACAGGGGAGAATCAGCCCCAGCATTTT. The encoded protein is CASSKVIFSTGENQPQHF.

The chain uses TRBV7-3 and TRBJ2-4, with 10 bases identical to TRBD1. The CDR3 runs to 16 residues. Germline CDR1 reads SGHTA; CDR2 reads FQGTGA. V lost 5 bases and J lost 0; bases outside the gene matches: 4. The CDR3 loop is CASSPGTGEAKNIQYF. The CDR3 coding sequence is TGTGCCAGCAGCCCGGGGACAGGGGAAGCCAAAAACATTCAGTACTTC.

J is TRBJ2-7 and V is TRBV4-3; possible D gene TRBD1, 6 bases. The V gene lost 0 bases and the J gene lost 2 bases, with 11 bases spanning the gap. Looked up from germline, CDR1 is LGHNA and CDR2 is YSLEER. The CDR3 runs 15 residues. The CDR3 sequence is CASSQEGRGTYEQYF. CDR3 DNA: TGCGCCAGCAGCCAAGAGGGCAGGGGAACCTACGAGCAGTACTTC.

This clone has just one count. The rearrangement uses TRBV5-1 and TRBJ2-3; D not resolved. V lost 5 bases and J lost 3, with 4 bases in between. Germline V gene sequence: CDR1 SGHRS, CDR2 YFSETQ. The CDR3 is 11 amino acids. CDR3 coding DNA: TGCGCCAGCAGAGCGACAGATACGCAGTATTTT. Translated, it gives CASRATDTQYF.

The V and J genes are TRBV6-5 and TRBJ2-7, with 9 bases that match TRBD1. The V gene end was trimmed by 5 bases and the J gene end by 1 base; junction bases not matched to a gene: 3. Germline loops: CDR1 MNHEY, CDR2 SVGAGI. This CDR3 is built from 14 residues. Here the CDR3 reads CASSRGTGSYEQYF. The CDR3 coding sequence is TGTGCCAGCAGTCGCGGGACAGGGTCCTACGAGCAGTACTTC.

For the CDR3, the DNA is TGTGCCAGCAGCTACAGGGGGCGTAATGGATACGAGCAGTACTTC. Translated: CASSYRGRNGYEQYF. The chain recombines TRBV5-8 with TRBJ2-7; 9 bases match TRBD1. Germline CDR1 is SGHTS and CDR2 is YDEGEE. This CDR3 is built from 15 residues. Losses at the gene ends were 3 bases for V and 4 bases for J; bases not matched to a gene: 8.

Of note for this clone: Other DNA sequences in the same sample also yield this CDR3. This chain uses TRBV4-3 with TRBJ2-3, with D hard to call. From germline, CDR1 is LGHNA and CDR2 YSLEER. V shed 1 base and J shed 1 base, with 3 bases lying between them. The CDR3 consists of 13 residues. The CDR3, as DNA: TGCGCCAGCAGCCAAGTAGGCACAGATACGCAGTATTTT. This encodes CASSQVGTDTQYF.

The chain combines TRBV5-1 with TRBJ1-6, with D hard to call. This CDR3 is 15 amino acids long. CDR1 SGHRS and CDR2 YFSETQ come from the germline V gene. V was cut by 0 bases and J by 5 bases, with 9 bases left in between. This CDR3 is CASSLVAGNNSPLHF. The CDR3 DNA is TGCGCCAGCAGCTTGGTTGCAGGCAATAATTCACCCCTCCACTTT.

The chain couples TRBV27 to TRBJ1-2, with TRBD1 identical over 9 bases. Germline CDR1 MNHEY, CDR2 SMNVEV (reference sequence). This CDR3 has 15 amino acids. The V and J ends lost 8 bases and 2 bases, in that order; junction bases with no gene match: 9. The CDR3 region is CASGKWDRENYGYTF. The CDR3, as DNA: TGTGCCAGCGGGAAATGGGACAGGGAAAACTATGGCTACACCTTC.

The count of this clone is one. The CDR3 reads CASRPGQVTYEQYF. CDR3 DNA sequence: TGTGCCAGCCGACCCGGACAGGTCACCTACGAGCAGTACTTC. The chain carries TRBV27 and TRBJ2-7, with TRBD1 matching over 7 bases. CDR3 length: 14 residues. Germline CDR1 reads MNHEY; CDR2 reads SMNVEV (reference sequence). The V and J ends lost 8 bases and 2 bases, in that order; junction bases with no gene match: 9.

The rearrangement links TRBV5-8 to TRBJ1-5; 10 nucleotides match TRBD1. From germline, CDR1 is SGHTS and CDR2 YDEGEE. The CDR3 runs 18 residues. V lost 4 bases and J lost 2; bases outside the gene matches: 12. CDR3 DNA sequence: TGTGCCAGCAGCCTCGCCCCTGGGACAGGGGTTCGCAATCAGCCCCAGCATTTT. As protein: CASSLAPGTGVRNQPQHF.

This rearrangement joins TRBV11-2 to TRBJ1-2; 7 nucleotides align to TRBD1. Germline V gene data show CDR1 as SGHAT and CDR2 as FQNNGV. This CDR3 is built from 15 residues. V lost 5 bases to trimming and J lost 1 base; unmatched junction nucleotides: 7. The chain's CDR3 is CASSIPGQSNYGYTF. The CDR3 DNA reads TGTGCCAGCAGCATACCGGGACAGAGTAACTATGGCTACACCTTC.

This sequence joins TRBV28 and TRBJ1-5, with TRBD1 identical over 10 bases. The V and J ends lost 6 bases and 5 bases, in that order; junction bases with no gene match: 7. CDR3 length equals 15 residues. Germline V lookup: CDR1 MDHEN, CDR2 SYDVKM. The DNA of the CDR3 is TGTGCCAGCAGACTGGACAGGGGGGGGTATCAGCCCCAGCATTTT. Its protein is CASRLDRGGYQPQHF.

On this clone: A much larger clonotype is one base distant, so this may be a read error. The J gene is TRBJ1-1, the V gene TRBV28; maybe TRBD1 (6 bases). The CDR3 totals 13 residues. The germline V gene encodes CDR1 MDHEN and CDR2 SYDVKM. The V gene lost 6 bases and the J gene lost 0 bases, with 8 bases spanning the gap. The CDR3 region is CASSRTVNTEAFF. The CDR3 DNA is TGTGCCAGCAGCAGGACAGTGAACACTGAAGCTTTCTTT.

The rearrangement joins TRBV27 to TRBJ2-5; the D gene is possibly TRBD1 (6 bases). Germline-derived CDR1 and CDR2 are MNHEY and SMNVEV (reference sequence). V was shortened by 6 bases and J by 2 bases, with 16 bases between the two germline ends. This CDR3 has 15 amino acids. This CDR3 is CASRVTGLGQETQYF. DNA for the CDR3: TGTGCCAGCAGGGTTACAGGGTTGGGGCAAGAGACCCAGTACTTC.

The gene calls are TRBV6-5 and TRBJ2-1; 8 bases map to TRBD2. Germline V gives CDR1 MNHEY, CDR2 SVGAGI. J gave up 7 bases and V 0 bases, and 5 bases lay outside the gene matches. The CDR3 length is 15 residues. CDR3 in amino acids: CASSYSPGRVNEQFF. CDR3 DNA sequence: TGTGCCAGCAGTTACTCACCCGGGAGGGTAAATGAGCAGTTCTTC.